Shown below are 11 T cell receptor beta chains from a single sample sequenced in a study of cytomegalovirus exposure and HLA in healthy donors. The PCR made use of 60 Vbeta and 13 Jbeta primers. Method: immunoSEQ multiplex PCR; TCRdb's copy keeps in-frame clones and lacks some. The sample has some 140,000 clones, 74% seen once; the top ten hold 2.1%. The sequenced sample consisted of PBMCs. All receptors come from a man younger than 45 in good health and CMV-seronegative.

The genes are TRBV9 and TRBJ1-2; D might be TRBD1 (6 bases). The CDR3 is made up of 15 amino acids. Looked up from germline, CDR1 is SGDLS and CDR2 is YYNGEE. Trimming shortened V by 7 bases and J by 5 bases, and 21 bases separated the two germline ends. The CDR3, as DNA: TGTGCCAGCTCGGGACACCTAGTAATTTCATATGGCTACACCTTC. It encodes CASSGHLVISYGYTF.

The chain carries TRBV19 and TRBJ2-1; 10 bases match TRBD1. The trim removed 6 bases at V and 5 bases at J, leaving 4 bases unmatched. The CDR3 covers 14 residues. Germline V lookup: CDR1 LNHDA, CDR2 SQIVND (reference sequence). The CDR3 nucleotides read TGTGCCAGTAGGGACAGGGGGACGAACAATGAGCAGTTCTTC. It translates to CASRDRGTNNEQFF.

This clone was picked up a small number of times. V is TRBV6-5 and J is TRBJ1-1; D is possibly TRBD1 (6 bases). CDR3 length: 13 amino acids. Germline-derived CDR1 and CDR2 are MNHEY and SVGAGI. Trimming stripped 2 bases from V and 3 bases from J, with 7 bases between. CDR3 sequence reads: CASSYGQYTEAFF. For the CDR3, the DNA is TGTGCCAGCAGTTACGGACAGTACACTGAAGCTTTCTTT.

V and J are TRBV18 and TRBJ1-2; D might be TRBD1 (6 bases). Germline V CDR1 and CDR2: KGHSH, LQKENI. The ends were cut back, 4 bases at V and 2 bases at J, with 14 bases in the middle. The CDR3 is 15 residues long. CDR3 DNA sequence: TGTGCCAGCTCACGCGGACAGTCACTCAACTATGGCTACACCTTC. It codes for CASSRGQSLNYGYTF.

This clone has just a few counts. The rearrangement joins TRBV5-6 to TRBJ1-3; no reliable D call. Per germline, CDR1 SGHDT and CDR2 YYEEEE. The ends were cut back, 2 bases at V and 2 bases at J, with 8 bases in the middle. The CDR3 runs 14 residues. The CDR3 region has the DNA TGTGCCAGCAGCTTCGGGGTTACTGGAAACACCATATATTTT. Its translation is CASSFGVTGNTIYF.

The gene calls are TRBV19 and TRBJ1-1, with D tentatively TRBD1 (5 bases). Germline V gene lookup returns CDR1 LNHDA and CDR2 SQIVND (reference sequence). Between the trimmed V and J ends, which lost 3 bases and 3 bases, there was a span of 14 bases. This CDR3 is built from 15 residues. DNA of the CDR3: TGTGCCAGTAGTATTGGGGGGAGTCGGTACACTGAAGCTTTCTTT. Translation gives CASSIGGSRYTEAFF.

The chain couples TRBV29-1 to TRBJ2-3, with D maybe TRBD2 (6 bases). CDR3 length: 13 residues. V was clipped by 5 bases and J by 5 bases, with 14 bases between them. Germline V CDR1 and CDR2: SQVTM, ANQGSEA. CDR3 bases: TGCAGCGTTTTTAAGGGAGGTGGAGATACGCAGTATTTT. Residues: CSVFKGGGDTQYF.

The rearrangement joins TRBV18 to TRBJ1-1; D gene ambiguous. The CDR3 has 12 residues. V was pared by 3 bases and J by 7 bases, with 9 bases between. In germline, CDR1 is KGHSH, CDR2 LQKENI. CDR3 sequence (DNA): TGTGCCAGCTCACCCGTCTCCGGTGAAGCTTTCTTT. This translates into CASSPVSGEAFF.

This clone was counted only a few times. V gene TRBV18 combines with J gene TRBJ2-5; TRBD1 is a possible D gene (6 bases). CDR3 size: 16 residues. Trimming left V 0 bases short and J 4 bases short, with 15 bases between. Germline V CDR1 and CDR2: KGHSH, LQKENI. CDR3 sequence reads: CASSPPGTNWLETQYF. The CDR3 DNA is TGTGCCAGCTCACCACCCGGGACAAATTGGCTAGAGACCCAGTACTTC.

The gene calls are TRBV5-1 and TRBJ2-7, with D possibly TRBD1 on 6 matching bases. CDR1 and CDR2 from the germline V gene are SGHRS and YFSETQ. The CDR3 is made up of 15 amino acids. V dropped 4 bases and J dropped 3 bases, with 17 bases sitting between them. The CDR3 is CASSQAQGIFYEQYF. In DNA, the CDR3 is TGCGCCAGCAGCCAAGCACAGGGAATTTTCTACGAGCAGTACTTC.

This clone was detected once. This chain joins TRBV7-2 and TRBJ1-5, with TRBD1 as a possible D gene (5 bases). Germline V lookup: CDR1 SGHTA, CDR2 FQGNSA. The CDR3 runs 13 residues. V was pared by 5 bases and J by 7 bases, with 12 bases between. This CDR3 is CASSVQAGQPQHF. The CDR3 region has the DNA TGTGCCAGCAGCGTCCAAGCAGGGCAGCCCCAGCATTTT.